The 27 T cell receptor beta chains in this list originate from one sample, sequenced in a study of T cell responses to AZD1222 COVID-19 vaccine (dated by TCRdb to the early 2020s). The time point label here, explained by the study, means: baseline before first vaccination. Preparation of the library involved the immunoSEQ multiplex PCR assay. This is the immuneACCESS table as TCRdb keeps it, with only in-frame sequences that have V and J called. A part of the clones is gone; compared with another copy, unresolved V genes explain less than half, and the rest is unexplained. Across this sample there are 180,000 or so clones, with approximately 94% seen only once. The top ten hold about 0.64% of the sample. The starting material was peripheral blood, obtained on day 0 of AZD1222 vaccination. These receptors all come from an adult in good health.

The CDR3 protein is CASMDRGGQPQHF. The CDR3 bases are TGTGCCAGTATGGACAGGGGAGGTCAGCCCCAGCATTTT. The chain has TRBV19 and TRBJ1-5; TRBD1 matches at 9 bases. V gave up 7 bases and J gave up 6 bases; unmatched junction bases: 4. There are 13 residues in the CDR3. The germline V gene has CDR1 LNHDA and CDR2 SQIVND (reference sequence).

The V call is TRBV6-2 or TRBV6-3, the J call TRBJ1-6; no definite D call. V gave up 4 bases and J gave up 10 bases, with 20 bases separating them. The germline gives CDR1 MNHEY, CDR2 SVGEGT. This CDR3 spans 16 amino acids. The CDR3 reads CASSSSYHGGGSPLHF. In DNA, the CDR3 is TGTGCCAGCAGTTCCTCCTATCACGGCGGAGGCTCACCCCTCCACTTT.

J is TRBJ1-2 and V is TRBV25-1; D uncertain. This CDR3 has 14 residues. Germline CDR1 is MGHDK and CDR2 is SYGVNS. V lost 6 bases and J 5 bases, leaving 16 bases between the germline ends. Written as DNA, the CDR3 is TGTGCCAGCAGCCACGCAGAGAATCAGTATGGCTACACCTTC. It is translated as CASSHAENQYGYTF.

The V and J genes are TRBV2 and TRBJ1-4, with D tentatively TRBD1 (6 bases). CDR3 length: 16 amino acids. V was shortened by 8 bases and J by 4 bases, with 20 bases between the two germline ends. Per the germline V gene, CDR1 is SNHLY and CDR2 is FYNNEI. The CDR3 loop reads CASLGLGGLRNEKLFF. CDR3 bases: TGTGCCAGCTTGGGCTTAGGGGGACTTCGTAATGAAAAACTGTTTTTT.

This chain uses TRBV9 with TRBJ1-1; TRBD1 might be the D (5 bases). V dropped 0 bases and J dropped 5 bases, with 11 bases sitting between them. From germline, CDR1 is SGDLS and CDR2 YYNGEE. There are 14 residues in the CDR3. The DNA of the CDR3 is TGTGCCAGCAGCGTAGCGGGGGTTGGGACTGAAGCTTTCTTT. As protein: CASSVAGVGTEAFF.

This clone is labeled as medium-sized (0.01 to 0.1%). V is TRBV21-1 and J is TRBJ1-2; TRBD1 reflects the table's D call only, with no check against the DNA. TRBV21-1 is tagged as a pseudogene. CDR3 length: 18 amino acids. This chain's CDR3 is CASSNRAPGTGYGNGYTF. The DNA of the CDR3 is TGTGCCAGCAGCAACCGAGCCCCCGGGACAGGGTACGGGAATGGCTACACCTTC.

The chain has TRBV18 and TRBJ2-2; 10 bases fit TRBD2. V shed 2 bases and J 2 bases; nucleotides not matched to a gene: 5. The CDR3 runs 17 residues. Germline V gene lookup returns CDR1 KGHSH and CDR2 LQKENI. This CDR3 is CASSPMASGSNTGELFF. CDR3 DNA sequence: TGTGCCAGCTCACCAATGGCTAGCGGGAGTAACACCGGGGAGCTGTTTTTT.

The V call is TRBV27, the J call TRBJ2-1; D is undetermined. The CDR3 extends over 14 amino acids. Germline values: CDR1 MNHEY, CDR2 SMNVEV (reference sequence). Trimming pared 1 base from V and 4 bases from J, leaving 8 bases between. CDR3 protein: CASSLFRSYNEQFF. In DNA, the CDR3 is TGTGCCAGCAGTTTATTCAGGTCTTACAATGAGCAGTTCTTC.

The sample holds a few counts of this clone. The sample has other DNA sequences that encode this CDR3 too. The chain recombines TRBV7-9 with TRBJ2-7; a possible D gene is TRBD1 (6 bases). CDR1 is SEHNR and CDR2 is FQNEAQ in the germline V gene (reference sequence). With 5 bases removed from V and 4 bases from J, the gap between germline ends came to 12 bases. The CDR3 totals 13 residues. The CDR3, as DNA: TGTGCCAGCAGCCCCGACAGGCCTTACGAGCAGTACTTC. Its translation is CASSPDRPYEQYF.

The gene calls are TRBV3-1 (or the pseudogene TRBV3-2) and TRBJ2-1, with unresolved D. Trimming removed 3 bases at V and 6 bases at J, with 15 bases between. Germline V gives CDR1 LGHDT, CDR2 YNNKEL (reference sequence). The CDR3 is 15 amino acids. The CDR3 region is CASSQGITWGNEQFF. The CDR3, as DNA: TGTGCCAGCAGCCAGGGAATTACCTGGGGCAATGAGCAGTTCTTC.

The CDR3, as DNA: TGTGCCAGTAGTATAGATCCGGGACTAGATTACAATGAGCAGTTCTTC. Its protein product is CASSIDPGLDYNEQFF. The chain recombines TRBV19 with TRBJ2-1; TRBD2 aligns across 8 bases. The CDR3 has 16 amino acids. V gave up 0 bases and J gave up 4 bases; unmatched junction bases: 5. Looked up from germline, CDR1 is LNHDA and CDR2 is SQIVND (reference sequence).

This clone was seen only once. The chain employs TRBV20-1 and TRBJ1-2, with D possibly TRBD1 on 5 matching bases. This CDR3 has 13 amino acids. V was pared by 3 bases and J by 4 bases, with 12 bases between. Germline assignment: CDR1 DFQATT and CDR2 SNEGSKA (reference sequence). The CDR3 sequence is CSASKATVYGYTF. The CDR3 nucleotides read TGCAGTGCTAGTAAGGCGACAGTCTATGGCTACACCTTC.

The chain carries TRBV6-5 and TRBJ1-2; a possible D gene is TRBD1 (5 bases). Trimming pared 6 bases from V and 5 bases from J, leaving 16 bases between. The CDR3 contains 14 residues. Germline CDR1 is MNHEY and CDR2 is SVGAGI. DNA of the CDR3: TGTGCCAGCAGCCAGCCCGGGACGTCGTATGGCTACACCTTC. Translating gives CASSQPGTSYGYTF.

The CDR3 spells CASSSSRDKGNYGYTF. Here the CDR3 DNA reads TGCGCCAGCAGCTCGTCCCGGGACAAGGGGAACTATGGCTACACCTTC. This chain links TRBV5-1 with TRBJ1-2; tentatively, D is TRBD1 (6 bases). The CDR3 is made up of 16 amino acids. V shed 3 bases and J shed 2 bases, with 17 bases lying between them. Germline-derived CDR1 and CDR2 are SGHRS and YFSETQ. Filled out from reference TRBV5-1 and TRBJ1-2, the complete variable domain reads KAGVTQTPRYLIKTRGQQVTLSCSPISGHRSVSWYQQTPGQGLQFLFEYFSETQRNKGNFPGRFSGRQFSNSRSEMNVSTLELGDSALYLCASSSSRDKGNYGYTFGSGTRLTVV.

V usage is TRBV3-1 (or the pseudogene TRBV3-2) and J usage is TRBJ1-1; D is unclear. This CDR3 has 12 residues. The V gene lost 0 bases and the J gene lost 7 bases, with 6 bases spanning the gap. CDR1 is LGHDT, CDR2 YNNKEL, per germline (reference sequence). Here the CDR3 reads CASSQDVGEAFF. The CDR3 bases are TGTGCCAGCAGCCAAGATGTGGGTGAAGCTTTCTTT.

The V and J genes are TRBV19 and TRBJ1-2; maybe TRBD1 (5 bases). The CDR3 has 18 residues. V lost 5 bases and J lost 5, with 27 bases in between. CDR1 LNHDA and CDR2 SQIVND come from the germline V gene (reference sequence). The CDR3 DNA is TGTGCCAGTAGTTCTAAGGGCCAGGGTGGATACTCAGTTTATGGCTACACCTTC. Protein sequence: CASSSKGQGGYSVYGYTF.

The chain links TRBV15 to TRBJ2-4, with TRBD1 matching 7 bases. J was trimmed by 8 bases and V by 4 bases; bases with no gene match: 14. CDR3 length equals 16 residues. Germline CDR1 reads LNHNV; CDR2 reads YYDKDF (reference sequence). The CDR3 DNA follows: TGTGCCACCAGCAAGAGATGGGGGACAGCCGGGGACATTCAGTACTTC. It specifies CATSKRWGTAGDIQYF.

The chain joins TRBV13 to TRBJ2-1; no clear D. V lost 0 bases and J lost 6, with 9 bases in between. Looked up from germline, CDR1 is PRHDT and CDR2 is FYEKMQ (reference sequence). The CDR3 is made up of 14 amino acids. CDR3 in amino acids: CASSLGLTINEQFF. The CDR3 DNA follows: TGTGCCAGCAGCTTAGGTTTGACAATCAATGAGCAGTTCTTC.

The chain employs TRBV13 and TRBJ2-2; D gene uncertain. Looked up from germline, CDR1 is PRHDT and CDR2 is FYEKMQ (reference sequence). V was cut by 0 bases and J by 5 bases, with 4 bases left in between. The CDR3 contains 13 residues. CDR3 amino acids: CASSLGATGELFF. The CDR3 DNA sequence: TGTGCCAGCAGCTTAGGAGCTACCGGGGAGCTGTTTTTT.

The chain combines TRBV5-4 with TRBJ1-1, with a weak D call TRBD1 (6 bases). The ends were cut back, 4 bases at V and 1 base at J, with 17 bases in the middle. The CDR3 runs to 16 residues. CDR1 and CDR2 (germline): SGHNT, YYREEE (reference sequence). The CDR3 sequence is CASSADQGTWNTEAFF. The CDR3 bases are TGTGCCAGCAGCGCCGATCAGGGGACATGGAACACTGAAGCTTTCTTT. Using reference TRBV5-4 and TRBJ1-1 for the parts outside the CDR3, the full variable domain is ETGVTQSPTHLIKTRGQQVTLRCSSQSGHNTVSWYQQALGQGPQFIFQYYREEENGRGNFPPRFSGLQFPNYSSELNVNALELDDSALYLCASSADQGTWNTEAFFGQGTRLTVV.

This chain links TRBV6-4 with TRBJ1-1; no clear D. V was trimmed by 4 bases and J by 4 bases, leaving 16 bases between them. This CDR3 contains 15 residues. In germline, CDR1 is MRHNA, CDR2 SNTAGT. The CDR3 spells CASSAEVGFATEAFF. The CDR3, as DNA: TGTGCCAGCAGTGCCGAGGTAGGGTTCGCCACTGAAGCTTTCTTT.

The genes are TRBV12-3 or TRBV12-4 and TRBJ2-7; 8 bases are a match to TRBD2. V trimming: 4 bases; J trimming: 12 bases; junction bases outside the gene matches: 5. The CDR3 sequence is 11 residues long. CDR3 nucleotides: TGTGCCAGCAGTTCCCGGACTAGCCTGTACTTC. Its translation: CASSSRTSLYF.

DNA of the CDR3: TGTGCCAGCAGTCTGGGACGGCGGAGGCATGGCTACACCTTC. This translates into CASSLGRRRHGYTF. The chain links TRBV28 to TRBJ1-2, with D possibly TRBD1 on 5 matching bases. Trimming took 5 bases from V and 6 from J, leaving 16 bases between them. Germline-derived CDR1 and CDR2 are MDHEN and SYDVKM. This CDR3 is 14 amino acids long.

The rearrangement links TRBV28 to TRBJ2-3; the match to TRBD2 covers 15 bases. Trimming cost V 5 bases and J 7 bases; bases outside gene matches: 10. Per the germline V gene, CDR1 is MDHEN and CDR2 is SYDVKM. CDR3 length: 17 amino acids. DNA of the CDR3: TGTGCCAGCAGTACCAGGACTAGCGGGAGGGCAGCAAATACGCAGTATTTT. Translating gives CASSTRTSGRAANTQYF.

The chain carries TRBV24-1 and TRBJ2-2; D is undetermined. The CDR3 has 13 amino acids. Germline CDR1 and CDR2: KGHDR and SFDVKD. Trimming took 2 bases from V and 8 from J, leaving 8 bases between them. Here the CDR3 reads CATSDSRVGELFF. CDR3 nucleotides: TGTGCCACCAGTGATTCCAGAGTTGGGGAGCTGTTTTTT.

This chain connects TRBV15 to TRBJ1-3, with D perhaps TRBD1 (5 bases). Germline loops: CDR1 LNHNV, CDR2 YYDKDF (reference sequence). V lost 4 bases, J lost 3 bases, and 13 bases lay in between. The CDR3 length is 15 residues. CDR3 amino acids: CATSKTQGFGNTIYF. CDR3 coding DNA: TGTGCCACCAGCAAAACCCAGGGCTTTGGAAACACCATATATTTT.

The chain carries TRBV6-2 or TRBV6-3 and TRBJ1-1; D is unresolved. This CDR3 has 13 amino acids. The germline CDR1 and CDR2 sequences are MNHEY and SVGEGT. The V gene lost 0 bases and the J gene lost 10 bases, with 12 bases spanning the gap. The CDR3 nucleotides read TGTGCCAGCAGTTACTCCTCATCCTTCCTAGCTTTCTTT. Translated: CASSYSSSFLAFF.